The table lists the clone carrying this TCR beta chain with a few counts. TCRdb re-analysed the RT-PCR reads in MiXCR, keeping a single row per CDR3 protein. The table has almost 700,000 distinct CDR3 sequences, about 14% seen once. The CDR3 length is 16 residues. V lost 8 bases, J lost 3 bases, and 10 bases stayed unmatched. Germline loops: CDR1 SGHTA, CDR2 FQGNSA. The TCR comes from a female donor in good health, serving as a healthy control. The V call is TRBV7-2, the J call TRBJ2-1; 10 nucleotides align to TRBD2. The sample comprised memory CD4+ T cells from blood. The CDR3 DNA sequence: TGTGCCAGCGGCAAATCCGGGACTAGCGTCTACAATGAGCAGTTCTTC. It encodes CASGKSGTSVYNEQFF.